The 14 T cell receptor beta chains below come from one sample, sequenced in a study of PD-L1 blockade in urothelial cancer. As for time point: pretreatment peripheral blood. The method was immunoSEQ multiplex PCR; TCRdb's version includes in-frame clones alone and lacks a portion of them. The sample holds tens of thousands of clones, approximately 87% seen once. The source material was PBMCs, sampled around atezolizumab (anti-PD-L1) treatment. The receptors here all came from a man between 65 and 85 years old with urothelial cancer.

The J gene is TRBJ2-1, the V gene TRBV28, with 7 bases that match TRBD2. This CDR3 is built from 14 residues. V dropped 3 bases and J dropped 7; count of bases not matched to a gene: 6. Per germline, CDR1 MDHEN and CDR2 SYDVKM. CDR3: CASSLWGEGNEQFF. DNA of the CDR3: TGTGCCAGCAGTTTGTGGGGGGAGGGGAATGAGCAGTTCTTC.

This clone was detected once. The rearrangement links TRBV2 to TRBJ2-5; TRBD1 matches 9 bases. The CDR3 has 13 residues. Trimming cost V 7 bases and J 7 bases; bases outside gene matches: 7. Germline CDR1 and CDR2: SNHLY and FYNNEI. The CDR3: CASKRDRVGTQYF. The CDR3 nucleotides read TGTGCCAGCAAGCGGGACAGGGTAGGGACCCAGTACTTC.

The sample holds a few counts of this clone. The V and J genes are TRBV6-1 and TRBJ1-5; TRBD1 matches 7 bases. Germline V gene sequence: CDR1 MNHNS, CDR2 SASEGT. After removal of 6 bases from V and 9 bases from J, the junction contained 11 bases not matched to a gene. The length of the CDR3 is 14 residues. The CDR3 reads CASRPGQVGSPQHF. The DNA for the CDR3 is TGTGCCAGCAGACCCGGACAGGTGGGTTCGCCCCAGCATTTT.

This clone came up once. The rearrangement uses TRBV9 and TRBJ2-2; 11 nucleotides agree with TRBD2. Looked up from germline, CDR1 is SGDLS and CDR2 is YYNGEE. This CDR3 comprises 16 residues. V shed 2 bases and J 3 bases; nucleotides not matched to a gene: 3. CDR3 in amino acids: CASSVGSGRDTGELFF. The CDR3 nucleotides read TGTGCCAGCAGCGTCGGTAGCGGGAGGGACACCGGGGAGCTGTTTTTT. The whole variable domain, remainder taken from reference TRBV9 and TRBJ2-2, is DSGVTQTPKHLITATGQRVTLRCSPRSGDLSVYWYQQSLDQGLQFLIQYYNGEERAKGNILERFSAQQFPDLHSELNLSSLELGDSALYFCASSVGSGRDTGELFFGEGSRLTVL.

V usage is TRBV27 and J usage is TRBJ2-5, with D perhaps matching TRBD1 (5 bases). This CDR3 spans 17 amino acids. V lost 4 bases and J 2 bases, leaving 20 bases between the germline ends. The germline V gene encodes CDR1 MNHEY and CDR2 SMNVEV (reference sequence). As DNA, the CDR3 is TGTGCCAGCAGTTGCCCCCTTACGACAGTCCGACAAGAGACCCAGTACTTC. Translating gives CASSCPLTTVRQETQYF.

V and J are TRBV7-2 and TRBJ1-2, with D maybe TRBD1 (6 bases). Trimming left V 5 bases short and J 8 bases short, with 15 bases between. Germline V gene lookup returns CDR1 SGHTA and CDR2 FQGNSA. The CDR3 is 13 residues long. CDR3 coding DNA: TGTGCCAGCAGCAACCCGACAAGGGGGGGCTACACCTTC. Translating it yields CASSNPTRGGYTF.

This rearrangement joins TRBV11-2 to TRBJ2-1, with 7 nucleotides matching TRBD1. J lost 3 bases, V lost 3 bases, and 5 bases had no gene match. The CDR3 is 15 amino acids. Germline V gene data show CDR1 as SGHAT and CDR2 as FQNNGV. In DNA, the CDR3 is TGTGCCAGCAGCTTCCGGGACAGCGTCTACAATGAGCAGTTCTTC. This encodes CASSFRDSVYNEQFF.

The rearrangement uses TRBV18 and TRBJ2-7, with TRBD1 identical over 7 bases. The CDR3 extends over 13 amino acids. V lost 5 bases and J lost 4; bases outside the gene matches: 5. Germline lookup yields CDR1 KGHSH and CDR2 LQKENI. CDR3 DNA: TGTGCCAGCTCAGACCTACAGGGGTACGAGCAGTACTTC. This encodes CASSDLQGYEQYF.

This chain uses TRBV28 with TRBJ1-5; D possibly corresponds to TRBD1 (5 bases). In germline, CDR1 is MDHEN, CDR2 SYDVKM. This CDR3 has 14 amino acids. V lost 5 bases to trimming and J lost 3 bases, with 11 bases between them. CDR3 protein: CASSADTFNQPQHF. The DNA for the CDR3 is TGTGCCAGCAGTGCGGACACGTTCAATCAGCCCCAGCATTTT.

The chain couples TRBV6-6 to TRBJ1-4; 8 nucleotides agree with TRBD1. The germline V gene encodes CDR1 MNHNY and CDR2 SVGAGI (reference sequence). This CDR3 is built from 13 residues. Trimming cost V 7 bases and J 8 bases; bases outside gene matches: 6. The CDR3 region has the DNA TGTGCCAGCAAGGGCGGGGACAGGGAAAAACTGTTTTTT. Translated: CASKGGDREKLFF.

This clone has just one count. The chain has TRBV21-1 and TRBJ1-5; the table's D gene call, TRBD1, was not cross checked with the DNA. TRBV21-1 represents a pseudogene. The CDR3 is 15 residues long. CDR3 residues: CASSNQTVSNQPQHF. DNA of the CDR3: TGTGCCAGCAGCAATCAGACAGTTAGCAATCAGCCCCAGCATTTT.

The chain joins TRBV9 to TRBJ2-5; 10 nucleotides match TRBD2. V lost 0 bases and J lost 2; bases outside the gene matches: 7. CDR3 length equals 17 residues. Germline V gene data show CDR1 as SGDLS and CDR2 as YYNGEE. In nucleotides, the CDR3 is TGTGCCAGCAGCGTAGATCCAGCGGGAGGGCTACAAGAGACCCAGTACTTC. Its translation: CASSVDPAGGLQETQYF. The whole variable domain, remainder taken from reference TRBV9 and TRBJ2-5, is DSGVTQTPKHLITATGQRVTLRCSPRSGDLSVYWYQQSLDQGLQFLIQYYNGEERAKGNILERFSAQQFPDLHSELNLSSLELGDSALYFCASSVDPAGGLQETQYFGPGTRLLVL.

The V call is TRBV5-4, the J call TRBJ2-5; weak D call: TRBD2 (7 bases). The V gene's germline CDR1 is SGHNT and CDR2 YYREEE (reference sequence). Trimming removed 6 bases from V and 3 bases from J, with 12 bases in between. This CDR3 has 13 residues. DNA of the CDR3: TGTGCCAGCACTTGGGGGGGCAAAGAGACCCAGTACTTC. This gives the protein CASTWGGKETQYF.

This rearrangement joins TRBV10-1 to TRBJ2-1; TRBD1 matches at 7 bases. Looked up from germline, CDR1 is WNHNN and CDR2 is SYGVQD (reference sequence). Unmatched junction bases numbered 3, after V lost 0 bases and J lost 4 bases. CDR3 size: 15 residues. CDR3 region: CASSESAGGYNEQFF. For the CDR3, the DNA is TGCGCCAGCAGTGAGTCGGCAGGGGGATACAATGAGCAGTTCTTC.